A selection of T cell receptor beta chains follows, all from one sample in a study of CD8+CD57+ T cells in acquired aplastic anemia. TCRdb called the reads again in MiXCR, with one record for every CDR3 protein. The data contain fewer than 200,000 distinct CDR3 sequences, less than 60% of them seen just once; the ten biggest clones take up over 0.95%. Material for sequencing was sorted CD4+, CD8+, or CD8+CD57+ T cells (not recorded which) from PBMCs. These receptor sequences come from a human donor with aplastic anemia. Each CDR3 is given with its conserved first and last residue. The D gene is left open where the match is weak. Size is omitted from some rows. Given values are once, few, many or a class for expanded clones.

size	D	V	J	length	DNA	CDR3
many	-	TRBV20-1	TRBJ2-5	12	TGCAGTCAACCTCAGGGTCAAGAGACCCAGTACTTC	CSQPQGQETQYF
many	-	TRBV7-9	TRBJ2-1	13	TGTGCCAGCAGTCATGGACACTACAATGAGCAGTTCTTC	CASSHGHYNEQFF
-	TRBD1	TRBV7-3	TRBJ2-1	15	TGTGCCAGCAGCTTAGAAGTGACAGGGGGTAATGAGCAGTTCTTC	CASSLEVTGGNEQFF
many	-	TRBV19	TRBJ2-7	15	TGTGCCAGTAGTAGGGTACGGGGCCCCCCCTACGAGCAGTACTTC	CASSRVRGPPYEQYF
-	TRBD2	TRBV20-1	TRBJ2-7	15	TGCAGTGCCCAGCGGGTACTAGCGGGGGGCTACGAGCAGTACTTC	CSAQRVLAGGYEQYF
-	-	TRBV9	TRBJ2-7	14	TGTGCCAGCAGCGTAGCAAGTGGAGGGGACGAGCAGTACTTC	CASSVASGGDEQYF
many	TRBD1	TRBV7-8	TRBJ1-4	16	TGTGCCAGCAGCTTAGCGGAGGGGACAGGGAATGAAAAACTGTTTTTT	CASSLAEGTGNEKLFF
many	-	TRBV6-1	TRBJ1-3	14	TGTGCCAGCTTGGACAGAAGCCCTGGAAACACCATATATTTT	CASLDRSPGNTIYF
many	-	TRBV7-9	TRBJ2-1	14	TGTGCCAGCAGCCTGGTAGGGACTTACAATGAGCAGTTCTTC	CASSLVGTYNEQFF
once	-	TRBV25-1	TRBJ1-1	17	TGTGCCAGCAGTGAATATACGGGAGGGATAGGGAACACTGAAGCTTTCTTT	CASSEYTGGIGNTEAFF
-	-	TRBV20-1	TRBJ2-7	17	TGCAGTGCTAGAGTGGAGTGGGCGTCTACGGCTTCCTACGAGCAGTACTTC	CSARVEWASTASYEQYF
-	-	TRBV10-1	TRBJ2-2	14	TGCGCCAGCGTTTCCAGCGGGCATTACAATGAGCAGTTTTTT	CASVSSGHYNEQFF
many	TRBD2	TRBV5-1	TRBJ2-7	15	TGCGCCAGCAGCCCGGCTGGGGGGGGTATATACGAGCAGTACTTC	CASSPAGGGIYEQYF
many	TRBD2	TRBV2	TRBJ2-1	15	TGTGCCAGCAGCCTACTAGCGGGGGGGGGGGATGAGCAGTTCTTC	CASSLLAGGGDEQFF
many	-	TRBV7-8	TRBJ1-5	15	TGTGCCAGCAGCTTAGTTTCGGAGGGAAATCAGCCCCAGCATTTT	CASSLVSEGNQPQHF
many	TRBD1	TRBV19	TRBJ2-5	17	TGTGCCAGTAGTATAGTCTTCGGACAGGGGGCCCAAGAGACCCAGTACTTC	CASSIVFGQGAQETQYF
once	-	TRBV9	TRBJ2-3	13	TGTGCCAGCAGCGCGACCCTACCAGATACGCAGTATTTT	CASSATLPDTQYF
many	-	TRBV19	TRBJ1-2	13	TGTGCCAGTAGTATAGGAGGGGACTATGGCTACACCTTC	CASSIGGDYGYTF
many	-	TRBV29-1	TRBJ1-4	13	TGCAGCGTGGGACCCCAGTCTGGTGAAAAACTGTTTTTT	CSVGPQSGEKLFF
-	TRBD2	TRBV20-1	TRBJ2-1	16	TGCAGTGCAAAGAGGACTAGCGGGGGGTTTAGGGATGAGCAGTTCTTC	CSAKRTSGGFRDEQFF
-	TRBD1	TRBV19	TRBJ1-1	15	TGTGCCAGTAGTCTACACAGGGGGATGAACACTGAAGCTTTCTTT	CASSLHRGMNTEAFF
once	-	TRBV2	TRBJ1-1	14	TGTGCCAGCAGTGATGGATGGGGCTTGGATGAAGCTTTCTTT	CASSDGWGLDEAFF
-	TRBD1	TRBV7-9	TRBJ2-5	14	TGTGCCAGCAGCTTAAGGGGGCAGGCAGAGACCCAGTACTTC	CASSLRGQAETQYF
-	-	TRBV29-1	TRBJ2-7	11	TGCAGCGTTGTTACAGGGAACGAGCAGTACTTC	CSVVTGNEQYF
-	-	TRBV24-1	TRBJ2-1	14	TGTGCCACCAGTGATTCGTCCCGAGTTCATGAGCAGTTCTTC	CATSDSSRVHEQFF
-	TRBD1	TRBV18	TRBJ2-7	14	TGTGCCAGCTCACTTACACAGGGGGCGCGTGAGCAGTACTTC	CASSLTQGAREQYF
once	-	TRBV2	TRBJ2-7	13	TGTGCCAGCAGGGAGACATCTTCCTACGAGCAGTACTTC	CASRETSSYEQYF
many	TRBD2	TRBV4-2	TRBJ2-7	13	TGTGCCAGCACCCGGGGGGGCGGTTACGAGCAGTACTTC	CASTRGGGYEQYF
-	-	TRBV10-3	TRBJ2-3	15	TGTGCCATCAGTGTGGGATCCGGGCGCACAGATACGCAGTATTTT	CAISVGSGRTDTQYF
many	TRBD2	TRBV19	TRBJ2-1	15	TGTGCCAGTACTGACGGGGGGGCGGGCTACAATGAGCAGTTCTTC	CASTDGGAGYNEQFF
-	TRBD2	TRBV12-3/TRBV12-4	TRBJ2-7	13	TGTGCCAGCGCTCTAGCGGGGACCTACGAGCAGTACTTC	CASALAGTYEQYF
-	-	TRBV6-4	TRBJ1-5	14	TGTGCCAGCAGTAACGACAGTGTCCTGGGGCCCCAGCATTTT	CASSNDSVLGPQHF
many	-	TRBV5-1	TRBJ2-3	12	TGCGCCACCCGGGACCAATCAGATACGCAGTATTTT	CATRDQSDTQYF
many	-	TRBV19	TRBJ2-2	20	TGTGCCAGTAGAGACGCTGGGGCGGGACAGCACCTGGTGAACACCGGGGAGCTGTTTTTT	CASRDAGAGQHLVNTGELFF
-	TRBD1	TRBV10-3	TRBJ1-1	13	TGTGCCGCGACAAAAAGGACAGGGGCTGAAGCTTTCTTT	CAATKRTGAEAFF
many	-	TRBV20-1	TRBJ2-1	18	TGCAGTGCTCCCCTCACGGCCGGGGATTTTCGCTCCTACAATGAGCAGTTCTTC	CSAPLTAGDFRSYNEQFF
many	-	TRBV6-1	TRBJ2-7	13	TGTGCCACCGAAGGGACGGGATCCTACGAGCAGTACTTC	CATEGTGSYEQYF
-	-	TRBV9	TRBJ2-2	11	TGTGCCAGCAGCAGAGAGGGGGAGCTGTTTTTT	CASSREGELFF
once	TRBD1	TRBV12-3/TRBV12-4	TRBJ1-2	15	TGTGCCAGCAGTTTAGCGCGGACAGGGTGGACTGGCTACACCTTC	CASSLARTGWTGYTF
many	-	TRBV5-1	TRBJ1-4	15	TGCGCCAGCAGCTCCATACAGGGATCTAATGAAAAACTGTTTTTT	CASSSIQGSNEKLFF